Each of the 10 T cell receptor beta chains below was sequenced from the same sample in a study of blood T cells in healthy people across ages. The authors ran a second PCR of about 6 to 11 cycles using a sample-barcoded 5' primer and a J-beta primer mix. TCRdb recomputed calls from the 5' RACE reads with MiXCR, one row per CDR3 protein. The sample contains about 1.1 million distinct CDR3 sequences, roughly two fifths of which appear only once. The sample was blood. Receptor source: a man aged 18 to 30 in good health.

Regarding this clonotype: At one end, the junction sequence differs from germline, possibly due to a read error. V usage is TRBV9 and J usage is TRBJ2-5, with TRBD1 matching over 10 bases. Germline CDR1 SGDLS, CDR2 YYNGEE. This CDR3 contains 14 residues. The CDR3 protein is CASSQSGQGETRYF. For the CDR3, the DNA is TGTGCCAGCAGCCAATCCGGACAGGGGGAGACCCGGTACTTC.

The chain is built from TRBV4-3 and TRBJ2-3; D unresolved. Germline V gene sequence: CDR1 LGHNA, CDR2 YSLEER. There are 14 residues in the CDR3. V was trimmed by 0 bases and J by 4 bases, leaving 8 bases between them. CDR3 sequence reads: CASSQEDVADTQYF. CDR3 DNA sequence: TGCGCCAGCAGCCAAGAGGACGTCGCAGATACGCAGTATTTT.

V is TRBV5-1 and J is TRBJ2-7, with 8 bases that match TRBD1. Germline CDR1 is SGHRS and CDR2 is YFSETQ. The CDR3 has 15 residues. V shed 4 bases and J 7 bases; nucleotides not matched to a gene: 13. The CDR3 sequence is CASSLTGESYNEQYF. In DNA form, the CDR3 reads TGCGCCAGCAGCCTGACAGGGGAATCCTACAATGAGCAGTACTTC.

With regard to this clonotype: This may be a read error: a much more frequent sequence differs by one nucleotide. V and J are TRBV5-1 and TRBJ2-5, with 8 bases matching TRBD2. Germline trimming cut 0 bases from V and 11 bases from J; bases unmatched to any gene: 15. The V gene's germline CDR1 is SGHRS and CDR2 YFSETQ. The CDR3 is 16 residues long. CDR3 loop: CASSLAPGGAPNEQYF. The CDR3, as DNA: TGCGCCAGCAGCTTGGCCCCGGGGGGGGCCCCTAATGAGCAGTACTTC.

With regard to this clonotype: Given a much more abundant clone one base away, this may be a read error. This chain links TRBV4-3 with TRBJ1-2; TRBD1 might be the D (5 bases). Trimming left V 0 bases short and J 5 bases short, with 13 bases between. Germline V CDR1 and CDR2: LGHNA, YSLEER. The CDR3 runs to 15 residues. CDR3 loop: CASSQDGATVYGYTF. As DNA, the CDR3 is TGCGCCAGCAGCCAAGATGGGGCAACAGTTTATGGCTACACCTTC.

The J gene is TRBJ1-1, the V gene TRBV20-1; 8 bases are shared with TRBD1. The CDR3 spans 14 residues. Trimming at V came to 6 bases and at J to 6 bases, leaving 12 bases not matched to a gene. Germline V lookup: CDR1 DFQATT, CDR2 SNEGSKA (reference sequence). The CDR3 nucleotides read TGCAGTGCATTTGACAGGGGAAGTGTTGCTGAAGCTTTCTTT. Translation gives CSAFDRGSVAEAFF.

As concerns this clonotype: A much larger clone differs from this one at a single base, so this may be a read error. The chain links TRBV29-1 to TRBJ2-3; 8 bases are a match to TRBD1. CDR1 is SQVTM and CDR2 is ANQGSEA in the germline V gene. The length of the CDR3 is 15 residues. J lost 2 bases, V lost 4 bases, and 8 bases had no gene match. In DNA form, the CDR3 reads TGCAGCGTTGGAGTGGGGACAGGACCCACAGATACGCAGTATTTT. Translating it yields CSVGVGTGPTDTQYF.

This clonotype was seen a few times. The V gene is TRBV3-1, the J gene TRBJ2-1; D is perhaps TRBD2 (6 bases). The V end was cut by 4 bases, the J end by 7 bases, with 17 bases between. CDR3 size: 15 residues. Germline V gene lookup returns CDR1 LGHDT and CDR2 YNNKEL (reference sequence). CDR3 coding DNA: TGTGCCAGCAGCCGTAGCGGAGGGTCTCAGAATGAGCAGTTCTTC. Translation: CASSRSGGSQNEQFF.

This clonotype occurred a few times. This sequence joins TRBV20-1 and TRBJ1-4; perhaps TRBD1 as D (6 bases). Germline CDR1 is DFQATT and CDR2 is SNEGSKA (reference sequence). CDR3 size: 14 residues. Trimming took 0 bases from V and 7 from J, leaving 12 bases between them. CDR3 nucleotides: TGCAGTGCTAGAGAGGCAGGGGTGCTTGAAAAACTGTTTTTT. Translation gives CSAREAGVLEKLFF.

This chain links TRBV9 with TRBJ2-1, with 9 bases that match TRBD2. The V gene end was trimmed by 1 base and the J gene end by 5 bases; junction bases not matched to a gene: 7. The CDR3 totals 16 residues. Germline assignment: CDR1 SGDLS and CDR2 YYNGEE. The CDR3 region has the DNA TGTGCCAGCAGCGTACTAGCGGGGTTACCCAACAATGAGCAGTTCTTC. Protein: CASSVLAGLPNNEQFF.